This T cell receptor beta chain is drawn from a study of CD8+ T cells in alopecia areata. Broader study findings: Normal-skin resident alphabeta T cells also appear among scalp sample sequences.

A remark on this clone: The target antigen is unknown.

RNA, once extracted, was reverse transcribed into cDNA for use as the sequencing template. The method was immunoSEQ multiplex PCR; TCRdb's version includes in-frame clones alone and lacks a portion of them. Of fewer than 200,000 clones listed, 59% are singletons. This CDR3 region has 16 residues. CDR1 and CDR2 from the germline V gene are SGDLS and YYNGEE. V was clipped by 0 bases and J by 0 bases, with 7 bases between them. The chain uses TRBV9 and TRBJ2-6; no reliable D call. The receptor's source is a human donor with alopecia areata. This specimen was CD4+ T cells sorted from blood, taken at week 0. The CDR3 DNA reads as TGTGCCAGCAGCGTAGGGCGAAGCTCTGGGGCCAACGTCCTGACTTTC. Amino acids: CASSVGRSSGANVLTF.